The 11 T cell receptor beta chains below come from one sample, sequenced in a study of cytomegalovirus exposure and HLA in healthy donors. The data were produced by immunoSEQ multiplex PCR, yet TCRdb's version contains in-frame clones alone and is incomplete. Found here are over 150,000 clones, approximately 86% of them singletons; the top ten hold 2% to 2.5%. The sample consisted of PBMCs. The receptors originated from a woman aged 18-29 years in good health and CMV-seronegative.

The chain has TRBV19 and TRBJ1-1; 7 bases match TRBD1. Unmatched junction bases numbered 4, after V lost 5 bases and J lost 1 base. The CDR3 totals 14 residues. The germline V gene has CDR1 LNHDA and CDR2 SQIVND (reference sequence). The CDR3 DNA sequence: TGTGCCAGTAGTCCCGGGACAGAGAACACTGAAGCTTTCTTT. Protein sequence: CASSPGTENTEAFF.

This chain links TRBV2 with TRBJ2-1; the match to TRBD2 covers 8 bases. The CDR3 is 16 amino acids. Looked up from germline, CDR1 is SNHLY and CDR2 is FYNNEI. V dropped 7 bases and J dropped 1; count of bases not matched to a gene: 9. The CDR3 nucleotides are TGTGCCAGCATAAGCGGGAGCGGTCGGTCCTACAATGAGCAGTTCTTC. Its translation is CASISGSGRSYNEQFF.

This clone showed up just a few times. This sequence joins TRBV7-9 and TRBJ2-7; TRBD2 agrees at 7 bases. The germline CDR1 and CDR2 sequences are SEHNR and FQNEAQ (reference sequence). There are 15 residues in the CDR3. The V gene end was trimmed by 2 bases and the J gene end by 5 bases; junction bases not matched to a gene: 9. CDR3 in amino acids: CASSLSLREADEQYF. The CDR3 DNA sequence: TGTGCCAGCAGCTTAAGTCTTCGGGAGGCCGACGAGCAGTACTTC.

The rearrangement joins TRBV5-6 to TRBJ1-2; 9 bases are shared with TRBD1. Unmatched junction bases numbered 6, after V lost 3 bases and J lost 6 bases. The CDR3 spans 14 residues. Germline CDR1 SGHDT, CDR2 YYEEEE. The CDR3 here is CASSYGTGKDGYTF. In DNA form, the CDR3 reads TGTGCCAGCAGCTACGGGACAGGGAAGGATGGCTACACCTTC.

In DNA, the CDR3 is TGTGCCACCAGCAGAGATCCAGGGGACCCTCAGCCCCAGCATTTT. Its protein product is CATSRDPGDPQPQHF. V usage is TRBV15 and J usage is TRBJ1-5; a weak D match, TRBD1 (6 bases). CDR3 length: 15 amino acids. In germline, CDR1 is LNHNV, CDR2 YYDKDF (reference sequence). Trimming removed 0 bases from V and 6 bases from J, with 12 bases in between. Based on the CDR3 plus reference TRBV15 and TRBJ1-5, the full variable domain is DAMVIQNPRYQVTQFGKPVTLSCSQTLNHNVMYWYQQKSSQAPKLLFHYYDKDFNNEADTPDNFQSRRPNTSFCFLDIRSPGLGDTAMYLCATSRDPGDPQPQHFGDGTRLSIL.

This clone was observed a single time. The rearrangement joins TRBV6-5 to TRBJ2-7, with a weak D call TRBD2 (6 bases). The V end was cut by 6 bases, the J end by 1 base, with 10 bases between. The CDR3 runs to 13 residues. The germline V gene has CDR1 MNHEY and CDR2 SVGAGI. The CDR3 DNA reads TGTGCCAGCAGGGAGGGTGAATCCTACGAGCAGTACTTC. Amino acids: CASREGESYEQYF.

This chain links TRBV10-3 with TRBJ2-1; the D gene is possibly TRBD2 (7 bases). The CDR3 loop spans 18 amino acids. Germline V lookup: CDR1 ENHRY, CDR2 SYGVKD. V lost 4 bases to trimming and J lost 0 bases, with 19 bases between them. The CDR3 nucleotides read TGTGCCATCAGTGGGGGCGGGGCGGGGGCACCCTCCTACAATGAGCAGTTCTTC. Protein product: CAISGGGAGAPSYNEQFF.

The chain joins TRBV7-9 to TRBJ2-2, with D unresolved. Trimming took off 3 bases at V and 6 bases at J, with 8 bases between the two ends. The CDR3 is 13 amino acids. CDR1 SEHNR and CDR2 FQNEAQ come from the germline V gene (reference sequence). CDR3 sequence reads: CASSFLPAGELFF. The CDR3 nucleotides read TGTGCCAGCAGCTTCTTACCAGCCGGGGAGCTGTTTTTT.

V is TRBV7-8 and J is TRBJ2-1, with D unclear. Germline CDR1 reads SGHVS; CDR2 reads FQNEAQ. With 1 base removed from V and 9 bases from J, the gap between germline ends came to 16 bases. CDR3 length equals 15 residues. CDR3 in amino acids: CASSLGSRWIPEQFF. The DNA of the CDR3 is TGTGCCAGCAGCTTAGGGTCGAGGTGGATTCCTGAGCAGTTCTTC.

This chain joins TRBV5-8 and TRBJ2-5; possibly TRBD1 for D (5 bases). CDR1 and CDR2 (germline): SGHTS, YDEGEE. V was clipped by 0 bases and J by 3 bases, with 9 bases between them. This CDR3 comprises 14 residues. The CDR3 DNA reads as TGTGCCAGCAGCTTGGGGGGCGTAGAAGAGACCCAGTACTTC. Residues: CASSLGGVEETQYF.

This chain uses TRBV27 with TRBJ2-1; D gene uncertain. Trimming shortened V by 2 bases and J by 4 bases, and 9 bases separated the two germline ends. The CDR3 sequence is 14 residues long. Germline V gives CDR1 MNHEY, CDR2 SMNVEV (reference sequence). The CDR3 DNA follows: TGTGCCAGCAGTTTACTCCGAGGATACAATGAGCAGTTCTTC. Translating it yields CASSLLRGYNEQFF.